A selection of T cell receptor beta chains follows, all from one sample in a study of vaccination and CD4 T cells after COVID-19. TCRdb called the PCR reads again in MiXCR, with one record for every CDR3 protein. This table holds over 20,000 distinct CDR3 sequences, 54% found once. Their specific antigens are unknown. The sequenced sample consisted of CD4+ T cells from blood, cultured in vitro. Source of these receptors: a human donor who had recovered from COVID-19. CDR3s include the opening cysteine and the closing phenylalanine or tryptophan. Fields, in order: CDR3 protein, V gene, J gene.

CASSEDAGGNTEAFF	TRBV2	TRBJ1-1
CSARDGGSGAEQFF	TRBV20-1	TRBJ2-1
CSATDVRSYEQYF	TRBV20-1	TRBJ2-7
CAIRPSLFDRLFFNTEAFF	TRBV10-3	TRBJ1-1
CAWSKGYNEQYF	TRBV30	TRBJ2-7
CAIRGLDNEQFF	TRBV10-3	TRBJ2-1
CASSSPSDDRAGNTIYF	TRBV5-1	TRBJ1-3
CASLPSGVSFNTGELFF	TRBV7-2	TRBJ2-2
CATRNRRTDTQYF	TRBV24-1	TRBJ2-3
CASSLVRQGRPEAFF	TRBV5-4	TRBJ1-1
CSARKIVSSSYNEQFF	TRBV20-1	TRBJ2-1
CAAGRGSGQETQYF	TRBV6-2/TRBV6-3	TRBJ2-5
CATYPPGGTEAFF	TRBV10-3	TRBJ1-1
CAWNPSRGRGLILGKSGELFF	TRBV30	TRBJ2-2
CASSLQTTGELFF	TRBV12-3/TRBV12-4	TRBJ2-2
CASSRGRTDRSPLHF	TRBV18	TRBJ1-6
CASSRRLLEENTEAFF	TRBV18	TRBJ1-1
CASSFQDRGYEQYF	TRBV5-4	TRBJ2-7
CASSPDRGGSAFF	TRBV6-1	TRBJ1-1
CASSLGSGSFNEQFF	TRBV11-1	TRBJ2-1
CASSIGGELDEAFF	TRBV19	TRBJ1-1
CASSIGGQVYTEAFF	TRBV19	TRBJ1-1
CASSPSSTDTQYF	TRBV28	TRBJ2-3
CASSEQGLHYEQYF	TRBV10-2	TRBJ2-7
CASSLGGASLAYEQYF	TRBV5-1	TRBJ2-7
CASSLSTGFSPGGSPLHF	TRBV27	TRBJ1-6
CASSLNPARNTGELFF	TRBV18	TRBJ2-2
CSARDIGLNYGYTF	TRBV20-1	TRBJ1-2
CASSPDRASHGYTF	TRBV6-1	TRBJ1-2
CASSLSTDQETQYF	TRBV28	TRBJ2-5
CASSLVTYEQYF	TRBV2	TRBJ2-7
CASRSGSTYEQYF	TRBV5-1	TRBJ2-7
CASSLGVHNQETQYF	TRBV12-3/TRBV12-4	TRBJ2-5
CSARDRTYGYTF	TRBV20-1	TRBJ1-2
CASSEMGEETQYF	TRBV2	TRBJ2-5
CASSRQGNVRNGYTF	TRBV19	TRBJ1-2
CASSQTDRVHNEQFF	TRBV11-3	TRBJ2-1
CASSPRGDRELAKNIQYF	TRBV7-2	TRBJ2-4
CSARVMDKVSGNTIYF	TRBV20-1	TRBJ1-3
CASSFSSYEQYF	TRBV27	TRBJ2-7
CASSAHEGYNEQFF	TRBV7-2	TRBJ2-1